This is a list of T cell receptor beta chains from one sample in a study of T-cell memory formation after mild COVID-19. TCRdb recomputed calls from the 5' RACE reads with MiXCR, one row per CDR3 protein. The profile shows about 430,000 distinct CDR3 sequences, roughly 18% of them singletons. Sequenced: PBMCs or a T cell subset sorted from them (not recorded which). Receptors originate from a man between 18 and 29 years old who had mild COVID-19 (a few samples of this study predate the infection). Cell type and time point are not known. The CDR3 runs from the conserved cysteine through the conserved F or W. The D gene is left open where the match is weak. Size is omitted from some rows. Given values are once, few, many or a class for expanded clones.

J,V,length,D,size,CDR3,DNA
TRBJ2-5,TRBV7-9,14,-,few,CASSLTQGKETQYF,TGTGCCAGCAGCTTAACGCAGGGGAAGGAGACCCAGTACTTC
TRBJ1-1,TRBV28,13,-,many,CASSLNLNTEAFF,TGTGCCAGCAGTTTGAACCTGAACACTGAAGCTTTCTTT
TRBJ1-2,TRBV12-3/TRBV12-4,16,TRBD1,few,CASSLTLGQGPYGYTF,TGTGCCAGCAGTTTAACTCTGGGACAGGGACCCTATGGCTACACCTTC
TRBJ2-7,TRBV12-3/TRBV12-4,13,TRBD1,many,CASSLQTGGEQYF,TGTGCCAGCAGCTTGCAGACAGGGGGCGAGCAGTACTTC
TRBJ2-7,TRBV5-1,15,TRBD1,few,CASRLRTGPAYEQYF,TGCGCCAGCAGACTTCGGACAGGACCTGCCTACGAGCAGTACTTC
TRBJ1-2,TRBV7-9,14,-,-,CASSTQEGARGYTF,TGTGCCAGCAGCACCCAAGAAGGGGCGCGTGGCTACACCTTC
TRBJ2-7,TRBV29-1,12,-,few,CSVKTGYYEQYF,TGCAGCGTTAAGACAGGATACTACGAGCAGTACTTC
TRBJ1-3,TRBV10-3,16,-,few,CAISESVEPGGNTIYF,TGTGCCATCAGTGAGTCAGTCGAACCGGGGGGAAACACCATATATTTT
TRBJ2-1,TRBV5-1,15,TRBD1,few,CASSGPGQASNEQFF,TGCGCCAGCAGCGGACCGGGACAGGCGAGCAATGAGCAGTTCTTC
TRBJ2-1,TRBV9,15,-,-,CASSATGTGYVEQFF,TGTGCCAGCAGCGCCACCGGGACTGGATATGTTGAGCAGTTCTTC
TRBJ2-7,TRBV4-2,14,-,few,CASSHAGGAYEQYF,TGTGCCAGCAGCCATGCCGGGGGAGCCTACGAGCAGTACTTC
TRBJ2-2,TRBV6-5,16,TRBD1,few,CASSPSRTGETGELFF,TGTGCCAGCAGCCCCTCCCGGACAGGGGAGACCGGGGAGCTGTTTTTT
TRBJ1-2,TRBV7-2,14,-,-,CASSPRWEGVGYTF,TGTGCCAGCAGCCCCAGGTGGGAGGGGGTCGGCTACACCTTC
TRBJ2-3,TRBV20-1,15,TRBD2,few,CSARHGTSGGDTQYF,TGCAGTGCTAGGCATGGGACTAGCGGGGGGGATACGCAGTATTTT
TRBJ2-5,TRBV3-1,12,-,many,CASSHESRTQYF,TGTGCCAGCAGCCACGAGTCGAGGACCCAGTACTTC
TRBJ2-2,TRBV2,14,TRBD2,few,CASSGIAGTGELFF,TGTGCCAGCAGTGGGATAGCGGGTACCGGGGAGCTGTTTTTT
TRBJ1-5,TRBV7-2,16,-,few,CASSLWGPGLYQPQHF,TGTGCCAGCAGCTTGTGGGGGCCGGGTCTATATCAGCCCCAGCATTTT
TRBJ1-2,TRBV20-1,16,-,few,CSASEASSGQNYGYTF,TGCAGTGCTAGCGAGGCAAGCTCGGGTCAAAACTATGGCTACACCTTC
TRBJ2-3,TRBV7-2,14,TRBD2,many,CASSLGTSADTQYF,TGTGCCAGCAGCTTAGGGACTAGCGCAGATACGCAGTATTTT